This passage covers 30 T cell receptor beta chains from one sample sequenced in a study of shared clonotypes between healthy human individuals. Generated by immunoSEQ multiplex PCR, the TCRdb table keeps only in-frame clones and is missing some. The sample consists of about 330,000 clones, roughly 84% of them appearing once. The sample taken for sequencing was memory CD8+ T cells sorted from blood. Documented subset: CD45RO+ cells pooled with CCR7-negative TemRA cells. These receptors were taken from a man in his late teens or twenties in good health.

The chain employs TRBV30 and TRBJ1-2; D is possibly TRBD1 (5 bases). The CDR3 runs to 16 residues. Trimming cost V 1 base and J 7 bases, with 22 bases left between them. The V gene's germline CDR1 is GTSNPN and CDR2 SVGIG (reference sequence). CDR3 in DNA: TGTGCCTGGAGTGCTTTCCGGAATGGGGGAGACTTTGGCTACACCTTC. Its translation: CAWSAFRNGGDFGYTF.

V is TRBV7-3 and J is TRBJ2-1, with D maybe TRBD2 (5 bases). The CDR3 sequence is 14 residues long. Trimming removed 1 base at V and 7 bases at J, with 11 bases between. Germline loops: CDR1 SGHTA, CDR2 FQGTGA. Written as DNA, the CDR3 is TGTGCCAGCAGCTTAAACTCAGGCGGGAATGAGCAGTTCTTC. Translating gives CASSLNSGGNEQFF.

The V and J genes are TRBV4-1 and TRBJ1-1, with 7 bases fitting TRBD1. Per the germline V gene, CDR1 is MGHRA and CDR2 is YSYEKL. This CDR3 contains 16 residues. With V trimmed by 4 bases and J by 0 bases, 8 bases remained unmatched. DNA of the CDR3: TGCGCCAGCAGCCCAGACCGGGACAGAATGAACACTGAAGCTTTCTTT. It encodes CASSPDRDRMNTEAFF.

Details on this clone: Given a much more abundant clone one base away, this may be a read error. The chain has TRBV7-9 and TRBJ2-1; D is uncertain. This CDR3 comprises 11 residues. V dropped 1 base and J dropped 7 bases, with 2 bases sitting between them. CDR1 and CDR2 from the germline V gene are SEHNR and FQNEAQ (reference sequence). CDR3 loop: CASSLVNEQFF. The DNA for the CDR3 is TGTGCCAGCAGCTTAGTTAATGAGCAGTTCTTC. Full variable domain (outside the CDR3, taken from reference TRBV7-9 and TRBJ2-1): DTGVSQNPRHKITKRGQNVTFRCDPISEHNRLYWYRQTLGQGPEFLTYFQNEAQLEKSRLLSDRFSAERPKGSFSTLEIQRTEQGDSAMYLCASSLVNEQFFGPGTRLTVL.

The genes are TRBV28 and TRBJ1-2; TRBD1 matches 8 bases. CDR3 length: 16 residues. Germline V gene lookup returns CDR1 MDHEN and CDR2 SYDVKM. The ends lost 6 bases at V and 1 base at J; junction bases unmatched: 10. The chain's CDR3 is CASRTPTGDRNYGYTF. The CDR3 nucleotides are TGTGCCAGCAGAACGCCGACAGGGGATCGTAACTATGGCTACACCTTC.

CDR3 sequence (DNA): TGTGCCAGCAGCAACCGGGGCCCTTGCCTCTCTGAACAGTTCTTC. Protein product: CASSNRGPCLSEQFF. The chain joins TRBV21-1 to TRBJ2-1. TRBV21-1 is a pseudogene locus. The CDR3 extends over 15 amino acids.

This sequence joins TRBV10-3 and TRBJ1-2; TRBD1 matches at 9 bases. Looked up from germline, CDR1 is ENHRY and CDR2 is SYGVKD. The CDR3 length is 17 residues. J gave up 3 bases and V 8 bases, and 16 bases lay outside the gene matches. CDR3 DNA: TGTGCCATCGCCACCCGAGATTGGACAGGGGAGGACTATGGCTACACCTTC. Translating it yields CAIATRDWTGEDYGYTF.

This clone was observed at least ten times. Other DNA sequences in this sample translate to the same CDR3. This sequence joins TRBV5-1 and TRBJ2-7; a weak D match, TRBD2 (6 bases). V was trimmed by 0 bases and J by 6 bases, leaving 10 bases between them. Germline V lookup: CDR1 SGHRS, CDR2 YFSETQ. The CDR3 spans 13 residues. Written as DNA, the CDR3 is TGCGCCAGCAGCTTGGGTGGGGGACTCGAGCAGTACTTC. It translates to CASSLGGGLEQYF.

The chain carries TRBV7-6 and TRBJ1-1, with 7 bases lining up with TRBD1. Trimming at V came to 5 bases and at J to 0 bases, leaving 9 bases not matched to a gene. The CDR3 runs 16 residues. CDR1 and CDR2 (germline): SGHVS, FNYEAQ. This chain's CDR3 is CASSLVGGGLNTEAFF. The CDR3 region has the DNA TGTGCCAGCAGCCTGGTGGGAGGGGGCTTGAACACTGAAGCTTTCTTT.

The chain carries TRBV28 and TRBJ2-7, with unresolved D. The V gene lost 8 bases and the J gene lost 5 bases, with 16 bases spanning the gap. The CDR3 spans 13 residues. Germline V gene data show CDR1 as MDHEN and CDR2 as SYDVKM. CDR3 nucleotides: TGTGCCAGCGCATCTCTTTGGGATAACGAGCAGTACTTC. Protein: CASASLWDNEQYF.

The chain has TRBV6-1 and TRBJ2-7, with D tentatively TRBD1 or TRBD2 (5 bases each). The V and J ends lost 6 bases and 2 bases respectively, with 14 bases between them. The CDR3 has 14 residues. Germline V gene data show CDR1 as MNHNS and CDR2 as SASEGT. CDR3 DNA: TGTGCCAGCAGCGGTCGGGGCCTGACCTACGAGCAGTACTTC. Translation gives CASSGRGLTYEQYF.

To note about this clone: Being one base from a much bigger clone, this may be a read error. The chain joins TRBV7-7 to TRBJ2-1; TRBD2 aligns across 11 bases. This CDR3 spans 15 amino acids. In germline, CDR1 is SSHAT, CDR2 FNYEAQ (reference sequence). The CDR3 DNA is TGTGCTAACAGCCCGGGACTAGCGGCCTACAATGAGCAGTTCTTC. Amino acid sequence: CANSPGLAAYNEQFF.

This chain connects TRBV27 to TRBJ1-6; D is undetermined. CDR3 length: 15 amino acids. Between the trimmed V and J ends, which lost 3 bases and 5 bases, there was a span of 11 bases. The germline gives CDR1 MNHEY, CDR2 SMNVEV (reference sequence). The CDR3 DNA follows: TGTGCCAGCAGTTTCGCAAATGGGAATAATTCACCCCTCCACTTT. This sequence encodes CASSFANGNNSPLHF.

DNA for the CDR3: TGCAGCGTTGCTACTCCGGGACAGGGGCCTTACTACGAGCAGTACTTC. Protein: CSVATPGQGPYYEQYF. This rearrangement joins TRBV29-1 to TRBJ2-7; 10 nucleotides align to TRBD1. The germline CDR1 and CDR2 sequences are SQVTM and ANQGSEA. CDR3 length: 16 residues. The J segment lost 3 bases and the V segment lost 4 bases, leaving 12 bases of the junction unmatched.

As to this clone: The sample carries other DNA sequences with the same CDR3. CDR3 DNA: TGCGCCAGCAGCCCCGGGACAGGGCTCTACAATGAGCAGTTCTTC. Translated: CASSPGTGLYNEQFF. V and J are TRBV4-3 and TRBJ2-1; 9 bases match TRBD1. The CDR3 totals 15 residues. V was pared by 4 bases and J by 3 bases, with 4 bases of the junction left unmatched. Per the germline V gene, CDR1 is LGHNA and CDR2 is YSLEER.

This clone was observed once. V and J are TRBV4-3 and TRBJ1-2; D is undetermined. Per germline, CDR1 LGHNA and CDR2 YSLEER. This CDR3 comprises 16 residues. With 0 bases removed from V and 5 bases from J, the gap between germline ends came to 16 bases. This chain's CDR3 is CASSQDEEEGMYGYTF. The CDR3 DNA reads as TGCGCCAGCAGCCAAGATGAAGAGGAGGGAATGTATGGCTACACCTTC.

J is TRBJ1-5 and V is TRBV27; 7 bases map to TRBD1. The V segment lost 5 bases and the J segment 6 bases; nucleotides outside the gene matches: 16. Germline CDR1 is MNHEY and CDR2 is SMNVEV (reference sequence). This CDR3 spans 17 amino acids. The CDR3 DNA follows: TGTGCCAGCAGTCCACAGGGTGTCGAGGGGGCGGGTCAGCCCCAGCATTTT. This codes for CASSPQGVEGAGQPQHF.

This chain connects TRBV15 to TRBJ1-6, with D perhaps TRBD1 (5 bases). Germline V CDR1 and CDR2: LNHNV, YYDKDF (reference sequence). The CDR3 extends over 13 amino acids. V dropped 6 bases and J dropped 10 bases, with 13 bases sitting between them. The CDR3 DNA reads as TGTGCCACCAGTTCGGACATGGGGTCACCCCTCCACTTT. Amino acids: CATSSDMGSPLHF.

The chain carries TRBV6-5 and TRBJ2-3; D is perhaps TRBD1 or TRBD2 (6 bases each). V was cut by 7 bases and J by 4 bases, with 15 bases left in between. Looked up from germline, CDR1 is MNHEY and CDR2 is SVGAGI. The CDR3 is made up of 14 amino acids. The CDR3: CASTRGGGSDTQYF. CDR3 sequence (DNA): TGTGCCAGCACTCGAGGGGGAGGCTCAGATACGCAGTATTTT.

V usage is TRBV11-2 and J usage is TRBJ2-1; D is undetermined. V lost 0 bases to trimming and J lost 5 bases, with 14 bases between them. The CDR3 contains 16 residues. Germline assignment: CDR1 SGHAT and CDR2 FQNNGV. The CDR3 here is CASSLDILAVNNEQFF. CDR3 sequence (DNA): TGTGCCAGCAGCTTAGATATATTAGCAGTTAACAATGAGCAGTTCTTC.

V is TRBV7-9 and J is TRBJ1-2; D perhaps matches TRBD1 (6 bases). Between the trimmed V and J ends, which lost 6 bases and 5 bases, there was a span of 25 bases. CDR3 size: 17 residues. CDR1 and CDR2 (germline): SEHNR, FQNEAQ (reference sequence). CDR3 in amino acids: CASSPGGIPLIRYGYTF. The CDR3 region has the DNA TGTGCCAGCAGTCCTGGGGGCATCCCTTTAATCAGATATGGCTACACCTTC.

The chain couples TRBV27 to TRBJ2-1, with D possibly matching TRBD1 (6 bases). V was pared by 0 bases and J by 2 bases, with 11 bases between. The CDR3 extends over 16 amino acids. Germline V CDR1 and CDR2: MNHEY, SMNVEV (reference sequence). The chain's CDR3 is CASSLSQGITYNEQFF. The CDR3 DNA reads TGTGCCAGCAGTTTATCGCAGGGGATCACCTACAATGAGCAGTTCTTC.

This chain uses TRBV25-1 with TRBJ2-5, with D perhaps given as TRBD1 or TRBD2 (5 bases each). Per the germline V gene, CDR1 is MGHDK and CDR2 is SYGVNS. V was shortened by 2 bases and J by 7 bases, with 14 bases between the two germline ends. The CDR3 runs to 14 residues. CDR3 bases: TGTGCCAGCAGTGAACGGGGACCGCTCCCGACCCAGTACTTC. It translates to CASSERGPLPTQYF.

The chain combines TRBV6-5 with TRBJ1-1, with TRBD1 as a possible D gene (6 bases). The CDR3 consists of 15 residues. Germline CDR1 is MNHEY and CDR2 is SVGAGI. V was clipped by 6 bases and J by 1 base, with 15 bases between them. This chain's CDR3 is CASRYREGWNTEAFF. CDR3 in DNA: TGTGCCAGCAGATACAGGGAGGGGTGGAACACTGAAGCTTTCTTT.

This sequence joins TRBV7-6 and TRBJ2-5, with D perhaps being TRBD1 or TRBD2 (6 bases each). The CDR3 runs 15 residues. Germline values: CDR1 SGHVS, CDR2 FNYEAQ. Trimming took 2 bases from V and 5 from J, leaving 15 bases between them. The CDR3 protein is CASSLFPGARETQYF. The CDR3 DNA is TGTGCCAGCAGCTTATTCCCGGGGGCCCGGGAGACCCAGTACTTC.

V is TRBV15 and J is TRBJ1-2; D uncertain. Trimming cost V 0 bases and J 8 bases, with 16 bases left between them. The CDR3 loop spans 15 amino acids. Germline V gene data show CDR1 as LNHNV and CDR2 as YYDKDF (reference sequence). The CDR3 sequence is CATSRDEMGSGGYTF. Here the CDR3 DNA reads TGTGCCACCAGCAGAGATGAAATGGGTTCAGGCGGCTACACCTTC.

A note on this clone: Germline and junction disagree at one end, which may indicate a read error. V is TRBV7-7 and J is TRBJ2-7; TRBD1 matches at 7 bases. This CDR3 contains 15 residues. CDR1 is SSHAT and CDR2 is FNYEAQ in the germline V gene (reference sequence). CDR3 DNA: TGTGCTAGCAGCTTAGGGACAGCCTCCTCCTACGAGCAGTACTTC. Its translation is CASSLGTASSYEQYF.

The rearrangement joins TRBV25-1 to TRBJ1-2; 11 nucleotides match TRBD1. V shed 6 bases and J 6 bases; nucleotides not matched to a gene: 6. The CDR3 length is 14 residues. Germline V gene lookup returns CDR1 MGHDK and CDR2 SYGVNS. The CDR3 region is CASSPGQGANGYTF. The CDR3 nucleotides read TGTGCCAGCAGCCCAGGACAGGGGGCGAATGGCTACACCTTC.

The chain recombines TRBV2 with TRBJ2-2; a weak D match, TRBD2 (5 bases). The V gene lost 8 bases and the J gene lost 2 bases, with 12 bases spanning the gap. CDR3 length: 14 residues. In germline, CDR1 is SNHLY, CDR2 FYNNEI. The DNA of the CDR3 is TGTGCCAGCGGGGAGCGGACCAACACCGGGGAGCTGTTTTTT. Protein sequence: CASGERTNTGELFF.

This chain joins TRBV27 and TRBJ1-1, with D perhaps matching TRBD1 (5 bases). There are 15 residues in the CDR3. The V end lost 5 bases, the J end lost 4 bases, and 17 bases lay between the germline ends. Germline CDR1 is MNHEY and CDR2 is SMNVEV (reference sequence). The CDR3 here is CASSPRPGWGTEAFF. The CDR3 DNA reads TGTGCCAGCAGTCCCCGCCCAGGGTGGGGCACTGAAGCTTTCTTT.